The entry that follows covers one TCR beta chain sequence. The entry originates in a study of blood T cell repertoires in COVID-19. Sequencing was performed with immunoSEQ multiplex PCR; in TCRdb, only in-frame clones are kept and a portion is missing. The sample gives 400,000 to 450,000 clones, about 90% of which show up once; about 0.6% is in the top ten. Germline assignment: CDR1 SNHLY and CDR2 FYNNEI. The V segment lost 5 bases and the J segment 2 bases; nucleotides outside the gene matches: 6. This CDR3 comprises 14 residues. Those enrolled, adults aged roughly 18 to 95 years, came from about two dozen US areas.

This sequence originates from a man aged 18 to 29 who had recovered from COVID-19. V is TRBV2 and J is TRBJ2-7; 7 nucleotides match TRBD1. The sequencing sample was made of PBMCs or T cells enriched from blood (not recorded which). Written as DNA, the CDR3 is TGTGCCAGCAGTCAACTACAGGGGCCCTACGAGCAGTACTTC. Its protein is CASSQLQGPYEQYF.